The subject of this entry is one T cell receptor beta chain. Antigen specificity is unknown. Deletions cut 2 bases from V and 3 bases from J, with 10 bases between. Germline CDR1 reads SGHTA; CDR2 reads FQGTGA. This CDR3 comprises 14 residues. This specimen comes from a study of cytomegalovirus exposure and HLA in healthy donors. Overall study findings and caveats: A missense variant in DCLRE1C was later tied to TCR beta V- and J-gene trimming.

PCR was performed using 60 Vbeta and 13 Jbeta primers. Libraries were prepared by immunoSEQ multiplex PCR; TCRdb keeps only in-frame clonotypes and omits some of them. In the table there are 120,000 to 150,000 clones, 75% to 80% of which are singletons. Source material: PBMCs. The rearrangement joins TRBV7-3 to TRBJ1-1; D call uncertain. The TCR originated in a man aged 18-30 years in good health and CMV-seronegative. CDR3 region: CASSLGQAHTEAFF. Here the CDR3 DNA reads TGTGCCAGCAGCTTAGGGCAGGCGCACACTGAAGCTTTCTTT.